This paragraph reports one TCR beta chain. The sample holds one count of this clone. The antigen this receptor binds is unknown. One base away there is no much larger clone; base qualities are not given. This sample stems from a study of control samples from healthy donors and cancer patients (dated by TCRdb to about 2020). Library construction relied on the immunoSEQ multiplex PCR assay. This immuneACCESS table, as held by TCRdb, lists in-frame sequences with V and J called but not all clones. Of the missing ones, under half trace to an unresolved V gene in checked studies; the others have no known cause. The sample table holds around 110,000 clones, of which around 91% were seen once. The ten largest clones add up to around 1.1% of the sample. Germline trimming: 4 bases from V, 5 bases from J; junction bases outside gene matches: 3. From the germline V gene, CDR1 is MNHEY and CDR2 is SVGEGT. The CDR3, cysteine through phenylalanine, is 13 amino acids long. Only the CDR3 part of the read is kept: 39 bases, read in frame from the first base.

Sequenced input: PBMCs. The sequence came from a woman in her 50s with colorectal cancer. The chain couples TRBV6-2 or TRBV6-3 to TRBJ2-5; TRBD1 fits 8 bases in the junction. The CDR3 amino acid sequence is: CASSWDRSETQYF. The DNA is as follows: TGTGCCAGCAGTTGGGACAGGTCTGAGACCCAGTACTTC.